The present T cell receptor beta chain was sequenced within a study of cytomegalovirus exposure and HLA in healthy donors. Overall study: Membership in the Caucasian-associated ancestry cluster was found for approximately 85% of 300 to 400 genotyped donors. Study-level findings and limits: Earlier analysis yielded a pattern in which most TCR beta V segments were productive about 90% or about 30% of the time. A later analysis, which compared TCR beta chains of equal frequency, found the HLA-associated ones more clonally expanded. Common viral pathogens seemed, in a later analysis, to connect with several of the most significant clusters.

With 60 Vbeta and 13 Jbeta primers, the PCR was carried out. Method: immunoSEQ multiplex PCR; TCRdb's copy keeps in-frame clones and lacks some. The table lists 160,000 or so clones, about 72% of them singletons. Remarks on this clone: Its antigen is not identified.

Per germline, CDR1 SQVTM and CDR2 ANQGSEA. The CDR3 is 14 residues long. V lost 7 bases to trimming and J lost 5 bases, with 20 bases between them. This TCR was recovered from a male donor in good health and CMV-seronegative. The sample comprised PBMCs. V usage is TRBV29-1 and J usage is TRBJ2-5; D might be TRBD1 (6 bases). The CDR3: CSALGAAVLETQYF. DNA for the CDR3: TGCAGCGCCTTGGGGGCCGCGGTTTTGGAGACCCAGTACTTC.